The clone carrying this TCR beta chain qualifies as medium-sized (0.01 to 0.1%). Antigen unknown. These data belong to a study of spatial heterogeneity in lung cancer. Study-level background: Detected beta-chain sequences consistently exceeded alpha-chain sequences. Points from the study as a whole: The estimate shows that only about 6.6% of tumor T cells were covered for alpha and 12% to 15% for beta chains. The number of expanded tumor alpha and beta chains correlated with mutation number.

V was clipped by 0 bases and J by 6 bases, with 18 bases between them. CDR3 length: 16 amino acids. The germline CDR1 and CDR2 sequences are SGHKS and YYEKEE (reference sequence). Time point here: sample taken at primary tumor resection. Whole RNA obtained from tumor, nontumor lung or frozen PBMC underwent sequencing without sorting. TCRdb re-called the 5' RACE reads with MiXCR, one entry per CDR3 protein. The sample includes 2,200 or so distinct CDR3 sequences, over 3% seen only once; the top ten take 9.5% to 15%. This sample comprised lung tumor tissue, obtained at surgery. The chain is built from TRBV5-5 and TRBJ1-2; no firm D call. The clonotype comes from a female donor with early-stage non-small cell lung cancer. CDR3 bases: TGTGCCAGCAGCTTGGACGGGGTGGTGAGAAAGGATGGCTACACCTTC. This sequence encodes CASSLDGVVRKDGYTF.